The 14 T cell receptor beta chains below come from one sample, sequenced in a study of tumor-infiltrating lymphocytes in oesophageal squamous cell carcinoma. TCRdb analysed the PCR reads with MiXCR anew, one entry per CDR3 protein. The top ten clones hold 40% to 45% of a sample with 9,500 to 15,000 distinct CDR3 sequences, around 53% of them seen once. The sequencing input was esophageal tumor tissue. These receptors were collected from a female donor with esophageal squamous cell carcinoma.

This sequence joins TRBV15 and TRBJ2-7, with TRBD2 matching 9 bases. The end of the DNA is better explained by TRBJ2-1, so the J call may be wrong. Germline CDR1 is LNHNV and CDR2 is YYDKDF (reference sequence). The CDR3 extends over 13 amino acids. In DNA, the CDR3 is TGTGCCACCAGCAGAATAGCGGGAGAAGAGCAGTTCTTC. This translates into CATSRIAGEEQFF.

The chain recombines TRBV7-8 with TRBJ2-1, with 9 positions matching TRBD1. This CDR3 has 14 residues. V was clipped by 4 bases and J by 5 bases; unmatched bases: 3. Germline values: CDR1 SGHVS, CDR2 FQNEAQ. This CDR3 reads CASSYRTGDNEQFF. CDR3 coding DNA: TGTGCCAGCAGCTACCGGACAGGGGACAATGAGCAGTTCTTC.

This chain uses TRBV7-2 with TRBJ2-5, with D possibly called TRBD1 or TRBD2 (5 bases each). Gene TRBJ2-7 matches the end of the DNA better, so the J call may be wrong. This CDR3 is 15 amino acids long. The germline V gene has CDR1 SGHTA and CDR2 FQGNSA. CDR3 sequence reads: CASSHLGDGVYEQYF. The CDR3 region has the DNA TGTGCCAGCAGCCACCTCGGGGACGGCGTTTACGAGCAGTACTTC.

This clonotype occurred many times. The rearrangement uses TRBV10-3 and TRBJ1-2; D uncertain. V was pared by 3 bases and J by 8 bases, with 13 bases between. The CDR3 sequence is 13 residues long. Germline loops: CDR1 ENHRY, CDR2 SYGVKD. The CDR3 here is CAISEEGPGGYTF. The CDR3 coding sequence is TGTGCCATCAGTGAAGAAGGGCCTGGGGGCTACACCTTC.

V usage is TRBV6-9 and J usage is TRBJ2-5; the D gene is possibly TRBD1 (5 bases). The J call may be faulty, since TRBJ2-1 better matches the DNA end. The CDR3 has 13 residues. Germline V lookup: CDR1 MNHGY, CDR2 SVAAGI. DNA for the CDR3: TGTGCCAGCAGCAAGGGGATCTGGAATGAGCAGTTCTTC. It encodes CASSKGIWNEQFF.

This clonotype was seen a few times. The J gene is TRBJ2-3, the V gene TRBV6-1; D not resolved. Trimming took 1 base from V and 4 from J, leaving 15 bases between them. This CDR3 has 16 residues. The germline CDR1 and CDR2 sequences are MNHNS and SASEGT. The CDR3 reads CASSEVRARGADTQYF. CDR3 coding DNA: TGTGCCAGCAGTGAAGTAAGAGCGAGAGGTGCAGATACGCAGTATTTT.

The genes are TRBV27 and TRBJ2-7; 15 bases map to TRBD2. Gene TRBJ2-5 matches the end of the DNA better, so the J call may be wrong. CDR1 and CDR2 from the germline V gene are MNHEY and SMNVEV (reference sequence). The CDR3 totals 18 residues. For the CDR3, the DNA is TGTGCCAGCAGCACCGGACTAGCGGGGGGGCCGTTGGGAGAGACCCAGTACTTC. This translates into CASSTGLAGGPLGETQYF.

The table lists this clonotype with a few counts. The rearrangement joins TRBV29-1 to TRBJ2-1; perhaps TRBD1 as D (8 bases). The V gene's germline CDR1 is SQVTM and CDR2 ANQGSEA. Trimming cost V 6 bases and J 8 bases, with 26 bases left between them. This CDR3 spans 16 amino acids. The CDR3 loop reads CSVGSDREGARDEQFF. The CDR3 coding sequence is TGCAGCGTGGGATCGGACAGGGAGGGAGCTAGAGATGAGCAGTTCTTC.

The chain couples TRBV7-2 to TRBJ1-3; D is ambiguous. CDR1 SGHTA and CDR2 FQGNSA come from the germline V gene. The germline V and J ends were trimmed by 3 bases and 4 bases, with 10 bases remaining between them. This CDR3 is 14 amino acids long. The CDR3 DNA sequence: TGTGCCAGCAGCTTTTCAGGCGCAGGAAACACCATATATTTT. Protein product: CASSFSGAGNTIYF. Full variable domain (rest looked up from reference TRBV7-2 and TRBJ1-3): GAGVSQSPSNKVTEKGKDVELRCDPISGHTALYWYRQSLGQGLEFLIYFQGNSAPDKSGLPSDRFSAERTGGSVSTLTIQRTQQEDSAVYLCASSFSGAGNTIYFGEGSWLTVV.

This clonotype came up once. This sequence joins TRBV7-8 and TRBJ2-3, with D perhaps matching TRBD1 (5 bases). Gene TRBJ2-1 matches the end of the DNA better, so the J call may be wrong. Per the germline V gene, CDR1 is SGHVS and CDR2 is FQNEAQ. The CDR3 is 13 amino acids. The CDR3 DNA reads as TGTGCCACTAAGGCAGGGATCTACAATGAGCAGTTCTTC. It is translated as CATKAGIYNEQFF.

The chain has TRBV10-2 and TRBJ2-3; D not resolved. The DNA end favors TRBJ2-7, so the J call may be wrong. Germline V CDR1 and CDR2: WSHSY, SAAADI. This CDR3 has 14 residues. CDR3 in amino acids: CASSENGISYEQYF. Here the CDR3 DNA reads TGCGCCAGCAGTGAGAACGGTATCTCCTACGAGCAGTACTTC.

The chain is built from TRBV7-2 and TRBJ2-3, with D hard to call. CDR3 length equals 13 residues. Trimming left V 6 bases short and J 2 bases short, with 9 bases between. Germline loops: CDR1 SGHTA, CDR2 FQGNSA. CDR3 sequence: CASSFEYTDTQYF. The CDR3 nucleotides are TGTGCCAGCAGTTTCGAGTACACAGATACGCAGTATTTT.

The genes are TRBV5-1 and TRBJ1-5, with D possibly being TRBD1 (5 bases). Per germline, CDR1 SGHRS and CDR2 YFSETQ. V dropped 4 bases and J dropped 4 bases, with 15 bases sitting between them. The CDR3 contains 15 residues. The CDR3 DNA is TGCGCCAGCAGCCCCGCGCAAGGGGCGAATCAGCCCCAGCATTTT. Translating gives CASSPAQGANQPQHF.

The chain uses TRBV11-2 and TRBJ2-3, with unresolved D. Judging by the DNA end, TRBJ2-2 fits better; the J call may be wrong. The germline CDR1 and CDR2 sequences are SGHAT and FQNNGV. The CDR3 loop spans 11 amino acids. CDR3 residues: CASSLSGELFF. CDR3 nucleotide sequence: TGTGCCAGCAGTTTATCCGGGGAGCTGTTTTTT.